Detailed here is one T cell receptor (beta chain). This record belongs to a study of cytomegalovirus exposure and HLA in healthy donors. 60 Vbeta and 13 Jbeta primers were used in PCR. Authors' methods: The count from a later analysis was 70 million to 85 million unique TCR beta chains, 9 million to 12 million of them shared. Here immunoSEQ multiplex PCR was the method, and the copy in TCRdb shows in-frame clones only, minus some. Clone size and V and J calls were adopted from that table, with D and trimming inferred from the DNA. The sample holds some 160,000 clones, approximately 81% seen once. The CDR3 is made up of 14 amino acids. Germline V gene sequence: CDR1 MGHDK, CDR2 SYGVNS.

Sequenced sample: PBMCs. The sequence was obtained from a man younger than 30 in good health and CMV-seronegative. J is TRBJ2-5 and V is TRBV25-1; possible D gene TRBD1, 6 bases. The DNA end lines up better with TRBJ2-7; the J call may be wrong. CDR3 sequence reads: CGQADTTYSYEQYF. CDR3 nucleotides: TGTGGACAGGCCGACACAACTTACTCCTACGAGCAGTACTTC.